This T cell receptor (beta chain) originates from a study of cytomegalovirus exposure and HLA in healthy donors. With regard to this clone: Its antigen is undetermined.

Study observations and caveats: Some TCR beta chains (more than 150 of them) were listed as cytomegalovirus-associated. Sequencing depth roughly uniform across donors was assumed in presence/absence analyses.

Each donor's status was that of a healthy bone marrow donor. Primers included in the PCR were 60 Vbeta and 13 Jbeta primers. The data were produced by immunoSEQ multiplex PCR, yet TCRdb's version contains in-frame clones alone and is incomplete. Of over 100,000 clones in the sample, roughly 70% were seen once. The specimen sequenced was PBMCs. The TCR was taken from a man in his forties in good health and CMV-seronegative.

CDR3 protein: CASSVTGDSNSPLHF. The CDR3 DNA is TGTGCCAGCAGCGTAACAGGAGATTCTAATTCACCCCTCCACTTT. The chain recombines TRBV9 with TRBJ1-6, with TRBD1 as a possible D gene (5 bases). This CDR3 comprises 15 residues. The germline V gene encodes CDR1 SGDLS and CDR2 YYNGEE. V lost 1 base and J 6 bases, leaving 11 bases between the germline ends.